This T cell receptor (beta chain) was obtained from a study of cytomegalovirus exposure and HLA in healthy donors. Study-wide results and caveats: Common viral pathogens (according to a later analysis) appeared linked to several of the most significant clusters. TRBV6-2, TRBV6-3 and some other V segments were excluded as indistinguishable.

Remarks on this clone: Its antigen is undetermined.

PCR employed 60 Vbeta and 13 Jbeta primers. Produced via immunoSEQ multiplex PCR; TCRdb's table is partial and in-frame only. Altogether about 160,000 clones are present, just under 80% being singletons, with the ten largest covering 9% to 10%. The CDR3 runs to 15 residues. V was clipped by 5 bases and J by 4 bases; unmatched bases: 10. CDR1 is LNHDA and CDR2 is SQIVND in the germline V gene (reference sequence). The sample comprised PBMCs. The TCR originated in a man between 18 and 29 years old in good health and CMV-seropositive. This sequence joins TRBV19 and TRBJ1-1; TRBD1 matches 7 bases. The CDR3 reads CASSVTRGQGTEAFF. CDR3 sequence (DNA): TGTGCCAGTAGTGTGACGAGGGGGCAAGGCACTGAAGCTTTCTTT.